The 21 T cell receptor beta chains listed next were all sequenced from one sample in a study of human T cells and chemical hapten exposure. From the RACE reads, TCRdb called clonotypes with MiXCR, one entry per CDR3 protein. The sample includes roughly 380,000 distinct CDR3 sequences, about 6.9% of them seen just once. Stated time point: patch test 2, 6 weeks after DPC sensitization. Treatment denoted: therapeutic diphenylcyclopropenone sensitization with weekly scalp DPC. Sequenced here: whole blood, sampled in connection with sensitization to the hapten diphenylcyclopropenone (DPC). The receptors were gathered from a woman aged 18-30 years with alopecia areata. Some clones in this sample may be carry-over from other donors' samples.

This clonotype has ten or more counts. CDR3 in DNA: TGCGCCAGCAGCTTGAACGGGGGGCATCAGCCCCAGCATTTT. As protein: CASSLNGGHQPQHF. This chain connects TRBV5-1 to TRBJ1-5; weak D call: TRBD1 (6 bases). CDR3 length equals 14 residues. V shed 1 base and J shed 5 bases, with 10 bases lying between them. Germline loops: CDR1 SGHRS, CDR2 YFSETQ.

This clonotype was seen only a few times. V and J are TRBV12-3 or TRBV12-4 and TRBJ2-3; unclear D gene. The germline V and J ends were trimmed by 11 bases and 3 bases, with 15 bases remaining between them. The CDR3 spans 13 residues. For the CDR3, the DNA is TGTGCCGCTAGACGAGGCATTACAGATACGCAGTATTTT. Encoded protein: CAARRGITDTQYF.

The V gene is TRBV6-1, the J gene TRBJ2-1; TRBD2 matches at 12 bases. The CDR3 covers 15 residues. V trimming: 5 bases; J trimming: 7 bases; junction bases outside the gene matches: 6. From germline, CDR1 is MNHNS and CDR2 SASEGT. CDR3 loop: CASSPRTSGKNEQFF. The CDR3 nucleotides read TGTGCCAGCAGTCCCCGGACTAGCGGGAAGAATGAGCAGTTCTTC.

This clonotype was counted at least ten times. This chain links TRBV27 with TRBJ2-3; TRBD2 might be the D (5 bases). CDR1 is MNHEY and CDR2 is SMNVEV in the germline V gene (reference sequence). The CDR3 extends over 11 amino acids. The germline V and J ends were trimmed by 8 bases and 3 bases, with 6 bases remaining between them. CDR3 sequence (DNA): TGTGCCAGCGGACTTACAGATACGCAGTATTTT. The encoded protein is CASGLTDTQYF.

This clonotype has only a few counts. The rearrangement joins TRBV3-1 to TRBJ2-1, with D uncertain. The CDR3 has 18 residues. CDR1 and CDR2 from the germline V gene are LGHDT and YNNKEL (reference sequence). V was trimmed by 3 bases and J by 4 bases, leaving 22 bases between them. The CDR3 sequence: CASSQQSHNTGGYNEQFF. DNA of the CDR3: TGTGCCAGCAGCCAGCAGTCCCACAACACGGGCGGTTACAATGAGCAGTTCTTC.

This chain uses TRBV18 with TRBJ2-7; 10 positions match TRBD2. After removal of 8 bases from V and 3 bases from J, the junction contained 10 bases not matched to a gene. Germline V CDR1 and CDR2: KGHSH, LQKENI. The CDR3 consists of 15 residues. Here the CDR3 reads CASAKLAGEHYEQYF. The CDR3 bases are TGTGCCAGCGCAAAGCTAGCGGGGGAGCACTACGAGCAGTACTTC.

This clonotype has at least ten counts. The chain links TRBV7-2 to TRBJ1-1; D ambiguous. The CDR3 runs to 15 residues. The germline V gene encodes CDR1 SGHTA and CDR2 FQGNSA. V was pared by 4 bases and J by 4 bases, with 16 bases between. CDR3 nucleotide sequence: TGTGCCAGCAGCTCAGTGGCGATGAAGGGCACTGAAGCTTTCTTT. As protein: CASSSVAMKGTEAFF.

This clonotype has ten or more counts. V and J are TRBV19 and TRBJ2-5; D may be TRBD1 (5 bases). The V and J ends lost 2 bases and 1 base respectively, with 8 bases between them. The CDR3 runs 14 residues. Looked up from germline, CDR1 is LNHDA and CDR2 is SQIVND (reference sequence). The CDR3 loop reads CASSIQGGQETQYF. For the CDR3, the DNA is TGTGCCAGTAGTATACAGGGTGGCCAAGAGACCCAGTACTTC.

This clonotype appeared many times. The chain joins TRBV4-2 to TRBJ2-3; D is ambiguous. This CDR3 contains 14 residues. The V end was cut by 4 bases, the J end by 0 bases, with 8 bases between. Germline V gives CDR1 LGHNA, CDR2 YNFKEQ. The chain's CDR3 is CASSPRSSTDTQYF. DNA for the CDR3: TGTGCCAGCAGCCCCCGGTCCAGCACAGATACGCAGTATTTT.

V is TRBV10-3 and J is TRBJ1-4; no firm D call. The CDR3 is made up of 13 amino acids. V was clipped by 11 bases and J by 3 bases, with 13 bases between them. Germline V gene data show CDR1 as ENHRY and CDR2 as SYGVKD. CDR3 nucleotide sequence: TGTGCCCCAGCTCCGTGCCCTAATGAAAAACTGTTTTTT. Protein product: CAPAPCPNEKLFF.

This clonotype occurred a few times. This chain joins TRBV4-3 and TRBJ1-2; D is possibly TRBD1 (5 bases). Trimming shortened V by 4 bases and J by 1 base, and 16 bases separated the two germline ends. The CDR3 totals 16 residues. CDR1 and CDR2 from the germline V gene are LGHNA and YSLEER. CDR3 sequence (DNA): TGCGCCAGCAGCCCCGGGGGAGGGGCTCTTAACTATGGCTACACCTTC. Translating it yields CASSPGGGALNYGYTF.

The chain is built from TRBV19 and TRBJ2-4; D ambiguous. The V and J ends lost 3 bases and 0 bases respectively, with 3 bases between them. The CDR3 has 13 amino acids. Germline-derived CDR1 and CDR2 are LNHDA and SQIVND (reference sequence). CDR3 bases: TGTGCCAGTAGTATGACAGCCAAAAACATTCAGTACTTC. Encoded protein: CASSMTAKNIQYF.

CDR3 DNA sequence: TGCAGTGCTAGCGTCGCCGCGAACACCGGGGAGCTGTTTTTT. Translated, it gives CSASVAANTGELFF. The rearrangement uses TRBV20-1 and TRBJ2-2; D is undetermined. V lost 3 bases to trimming and J lost 0 bases, with 8 bases between them. This CDR3 comprises 14 residues. Germline V gene sequence: CDR1 DFQATT, CDR2 SNEGSKA (reference sequence).

The sample holds a few counts of this clonotype. The chain has TRBV7-9 and TRBJ2-4, with D tentatively TRBD1 (5 bases). The CDR3 has 14 residues. Germline CDR1 SEHNR, CDR2 FQNEAQ (reference sequence). Trimming removed 4 bases at V and 6 bases at J, with 13 bases between. CDR3 bases: TGTGCCAGCAGCTCCCAGGGCCAGGGAAACATTCAGTACTTC. Protein: CASSSQGQGNIQYF. Based on the CDR3 plus reference TRBV7-9 and TRBJ2-4, the full variable domain is DTGVSQNPRHKITKRGQNVTFRCDPISEHNRLYWYRQTLGQGPEFLTYFQNEAQLEKSRLLSDRFSAERPKGSFSTLEIQRTEQGDSAMYLCASSSQGQGNIQYFGAGTRLSVL.

This clonotype was recorded a few times. The V call is TRBV4-1, the J call TRBJ2-3; no firm D call. Trimming removed 0 bases at V and 4 bases at J, with 8 bases between. In germline, CDR1 is MGHRA, CDR2 YSYEKL. CDR3 length equals 14 residues. The DNA of the CDR3 is TGCGCCAGCAGCCAAGATCCGCGGTCAGATACGCAGTATTTT. It specifies CASSQDPRSDTQYF.

J is TRBJ2-3 and V is TRBV20-1; TRBD2 might be the D (6 bases). V lost 4 bases, J lost 0 bases, and 8 bases lay in between. Germline loops: CDR1 DFQATT, CDR2 SNEGSKA (reference sequence). This CDR3 comprises 13 residues. This CDR3 is CSATGTSTDTQYF. The CDR3 DNA is TGCAGTGCTACCGGGACTAGCACAGATACGCAGTATTTT.

This clonotype was recorded at least ten times. The V gene is TRBV6-1, the J gene TRBJ1-1, with a possible D match to TRBD1 (5 bases). The germline V gene encodes CDR1 MNHNS and CDR2 SASEGT. Trimming left V 8 bases short and J 4 bases short, with 14 bases between. The CDR3 is 13 amino acids. The CDR3 reads CASPPRGSTEAFF. The CDR3, as DNA: TGTGCCAGCCCCCCCCGGGGGAGCACTGAAGCTTTCTTT.

The chain employs TRBV2 and TRBJ1-5; D is perhaps TRBD1 (5 bases). The CDR3 extends over 14 amino acids. The germline gives CDR1 SNHLY, CDR2 FYNNEI. The V and J ends lost 7 bases and 4 bases respectively, with 14 bases between them. The CDR3 loop reads CASNGGYGNQPQHF. In nucleotides, the CDR3 is TGTGCCAGCAATGGGGGGTACGGGAATCAGCCCCAGCATTTT. Using reference TRBV2 and TRBJ1-5 for the parts outside the CDR3, the full variable domain is EPEVTQTPSHQVTQMGQEVILRCVPISNHLYFYWYRQILGQKVEFLVSFYNNEISEKSEIFDDQFSVERPDGSNFTLKIRSTKLEDSAMYFCASNGGYGNQPQHFGDGTRLSIL.

This clonotype has at least ten counts. The CDR3 region is CASSLEAEFGTEAFF. The CDR3 nucleotides read TGTGCCAGCAGCTTAGAGGCTGAGTTTGGAACTGAAGCTTTCTTT. This chain uses TRBV7-6 with TRBJ1-1; D not certain. V lost 1 base to trimming and J lost 5 bases, with 14 bases between them. The CDR3 loop spans 15 amino acids. From germline, CDR1 is SGHVS and CDR2 FNYEAQ. Looking up the rest from reference TRBV7-6 and TRBJ1-1 gives the full variable domain: GAGVSQSPRYKVTKRGQDVALRCDPISGHVSLYWYRQALGQGPEFLTYFNYEAQQDKSGLPNDRFSAERPEGSISTLTIQRTEQRDSAMYRCASSLEAEFGTEAFFGQGTRLTVV.

The chain couples TRBV18 to TRBJ2-2, with D uncertain. V was cut by 0 bases and J by 9 bases, with 8 bases left in between. The CDR3 is 13 amino acids. CDR1 is KGHSH and CDR2 is LQKENI in the germline V gene. Written as DNA, the CDR3 is TGTGCCAGCTCACCACCGTCACGGAGGGAGCTGTTTTTT. It is translated as CASSPPSRRELFF.

This clonotype was observed many times. This sequence joins TRBV14 and TRBJ1-1; 10 bases agree with TRBD1. This CDR3 has 19 residues. J gave up 1 base and V 5 bases, and 16 bases lay outside the gene matches. Germline lookup yields CDR1 SGHDN and CDR2 FVKESK. The DNA of the CDR3 is TGTGCCAGCAGCTGGGGACCGGGACAGGGGACAGTACCGAACACTGAAGCTTTCTTT. It specifies CASSWGPGQGTVPNTEAFF.